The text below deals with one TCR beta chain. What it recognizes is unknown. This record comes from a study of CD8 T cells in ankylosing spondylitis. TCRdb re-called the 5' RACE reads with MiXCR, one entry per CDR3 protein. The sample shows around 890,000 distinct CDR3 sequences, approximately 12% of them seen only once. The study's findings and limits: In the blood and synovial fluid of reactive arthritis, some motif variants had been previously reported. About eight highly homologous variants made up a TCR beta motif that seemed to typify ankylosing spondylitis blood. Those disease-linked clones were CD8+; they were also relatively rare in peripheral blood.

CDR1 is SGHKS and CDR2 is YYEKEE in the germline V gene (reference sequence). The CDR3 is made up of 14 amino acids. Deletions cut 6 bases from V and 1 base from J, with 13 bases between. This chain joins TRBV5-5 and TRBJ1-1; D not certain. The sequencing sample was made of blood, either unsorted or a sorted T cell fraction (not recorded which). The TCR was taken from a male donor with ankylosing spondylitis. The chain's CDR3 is CASTIIGTNTEAFF. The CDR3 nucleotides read TGTGCCAGCACCATAATCGGAACGAACACTGAAGCTTTCTTT.